This record concerns one TCR beta chain sequence. The antigen is undetermined. Using immunoSEQ multiplex PCR, the repertoire was profiled, and TCRdb retains in-frame clones only, with some absent. The data contain 150,000 to 200,000 clones, around 85% of them singletons. This sample is drawn from a study of cytomegalovirus exposure and HLA in healthy donors. Study-wide context: The approximately 120 validation repertoires, a later analysis reported, used the same platform as the roughly 660 repertoires from the first cohort.

This CDR3 is 16 amino acids long. The V gene end was trimmed by 1 base and the J gene end by 4 bases; junction bases not matched to a gene: 4. Germline V lookup: CDR1 SGHTA, CDR2 FQGNSA. Findings and caveats of the study: There were 160 or so TCR beta chains listed as cytomegalovirus-associated. Subsequent analysis showed first-cohort TCR clusters tending to co-occur in some 120 validation repertoires.

The clonotype comes from a man aged 25 to 40 in good health and CMV-seropositive. The sequenced sample consisted of PBMCs. The chain has TRBV7-2 and TRBJ2-6; 7 bases match TRBD1. The CDR3 DNA sequence: TGTGCCAGCAGCTTAGAGGGGGCGACAGGGGCCAACGTCCTGACTTTC. This translates into CASSLEGATGANVLTF.